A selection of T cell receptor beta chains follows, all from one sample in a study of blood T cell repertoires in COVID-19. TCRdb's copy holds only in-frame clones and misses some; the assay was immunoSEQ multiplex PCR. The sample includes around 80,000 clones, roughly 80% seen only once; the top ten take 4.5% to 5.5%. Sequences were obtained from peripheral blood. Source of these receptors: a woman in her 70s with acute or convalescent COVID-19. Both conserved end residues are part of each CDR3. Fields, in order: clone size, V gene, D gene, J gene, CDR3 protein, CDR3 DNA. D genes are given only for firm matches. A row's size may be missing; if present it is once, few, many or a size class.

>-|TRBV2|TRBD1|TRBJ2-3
CASREDRADTQYF
TGTGCCAGCAGAGAGGACAGGGCAGATACGCAGTATTTT
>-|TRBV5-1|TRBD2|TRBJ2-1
CASSLAGGALNEQFF
TGCGCCAGCAGCTTGGCCGGGGGGGCCCTTAATGAGCAGTTCTTC
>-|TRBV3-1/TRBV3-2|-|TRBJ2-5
CASQVGQETQYF
TGTGCCTCGCAGGTCGGACAAGAGACCCAGTACTTC
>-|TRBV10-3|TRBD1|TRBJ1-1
CAISESPDRASFF
TGTGCCATCAGTGAGTCTCCGGACAGGGCTTCTTTCTTT
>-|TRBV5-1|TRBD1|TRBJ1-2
CASSFTGGDYGYTF
TGCGCCAGCAGCTTCACAGGGGGCGACTATGGCTACACCTTC
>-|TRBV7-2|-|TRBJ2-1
CASNFVNEQFF
TGTGCCAGCAACTTCGTAAATGAGCAGTTCTTC
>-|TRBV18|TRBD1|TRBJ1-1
CTSSPGRGPRTEAFF
TGTACCAGCTCACCGGGCAGGGGGCCACGCACTGAAGCTTTCTTT
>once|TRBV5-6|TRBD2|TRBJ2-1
CASSLLGGKNNEQFF
TGTGCCAGCAGCTTGCTGGGGGGGAAAAACAATGAGCAGTTCTTC
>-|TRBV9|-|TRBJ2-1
CASSVDIRSYNEQFF
TGTGCCAGCAGCGTGGACATTCGCTCCTACAATGAGCAGTTCTTC
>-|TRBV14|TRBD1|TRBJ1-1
CASRGQGADTEAFF
TGTGCCAGCAGAGGACAGGGGGCGGACACTGAAGCTTTCTTT
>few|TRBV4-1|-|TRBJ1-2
CASSPGSGAYGYTF
TGCGCCAGCAGCCCCGGAAGTGGGGCCTATGGCTACACCTTC
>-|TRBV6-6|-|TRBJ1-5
CASSYSAGPQHF
TGTGCCAGCAGTTACTCGGCGGGGCCCCAGCATTTT
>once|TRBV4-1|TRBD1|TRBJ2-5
CASSPRDRGSGEETQYF
TGCGCCAGCAGCCCCCGGGACAGGGGGTCCGGTGAGGAGACCCAGTACTTC
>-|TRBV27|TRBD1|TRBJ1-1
CASRLQGAITEAFF
TGTGCCAGCAGGTTACAGGGGGCGATCACTGAAGCTTTCTTT
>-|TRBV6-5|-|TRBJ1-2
CASSYGGDGNYGYTF
TGTGCCAGCAGTTATGGGGGGGACGGGAACTATGGCTACACCTTC
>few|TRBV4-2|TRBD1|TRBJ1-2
CASSPRGQGGDYGYTF
TGTGCCAGCAGCCCGAGAGGACAGGGTGGTGACTATGGCTACACCTTC
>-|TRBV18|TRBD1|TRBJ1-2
CASSPGTGGRTDGYTF
TGTGCCAGCTCACCAGGGACAGGGGGAAGGACAGATGGCTACACCTTC
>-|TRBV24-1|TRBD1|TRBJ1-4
CATSAGTATEKLFF
TGTGCCACCAGCGCCGGGACAGCGACTGAAAAACTGTTTTTT
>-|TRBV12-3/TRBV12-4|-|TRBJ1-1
CASSPPGNTEAFF
TGTGCCAGCAGTCCCCCGGGGAACACTGAAGCTTTCTTT
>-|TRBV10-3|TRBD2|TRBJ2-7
CASDVIAGYEQYF
TGTGCCAGCGACGTGATAGCGGGGTACGAGCAGTACTTC
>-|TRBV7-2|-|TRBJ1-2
CASSRKREDYGYTF
TGTGCCAGCAGCCGTAAGAGGGAAGACTATGGCTACACCTTC
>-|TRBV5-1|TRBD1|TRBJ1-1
CASSLGQGGTTEAFF
TGCGCCAGCAGCTTGGGACAGGGGGGGACCACTGAAGCTTTCTTT
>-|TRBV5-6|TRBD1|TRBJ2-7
CASSFGTGGNEQYF
TGTGCCAGCAGCTTCGGGACAGGGGGGAATGAGCAGTACTTC
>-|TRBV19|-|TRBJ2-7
CASSTTGISREQYF
TGTGCCAGTAGTACTACAGGGATCTCTAGAGAGCAGTACTTC
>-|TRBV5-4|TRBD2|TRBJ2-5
CASSMRRGETQYF
TGTGCCAGCAGCATGAGGCGGGGGGAGACCCAGTACTTC
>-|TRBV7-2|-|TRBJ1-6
CASSLRVWGVLNSPLHF
TGTGCCAGCAGCTTACGAGTATGGGGGGTTCTTAATTCACCCCTCCACTTT
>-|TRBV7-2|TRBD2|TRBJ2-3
CASSFQAGGPTSTDTQYF
TGTGCCAGCAGCTTCCAGGCGGGGGGCCCCACTAGCACAGATACGCAGTATTTT
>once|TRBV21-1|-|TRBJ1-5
CASSKVLTATEYSNQPQHF
TGTGCCAGCAGCAAAGTTCTGACAGCAACCGAGTATAGCAATCAGCCCCAGCATTTT
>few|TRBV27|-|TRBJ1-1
CASTPGAHMNTEAFF
TGTGCCAGCACCCCTGGGGCCCACATGAACACTGAAGCTTTCTTT
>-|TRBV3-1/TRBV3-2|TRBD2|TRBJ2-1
CASSQVSGGTYNEQFF
TGTGCCAGCAGCCAAGTTTCCGGGGGGACCTACAATGAACAGTTCTTC
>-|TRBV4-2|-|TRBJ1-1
CASSPPDRTHEAFF
TGTGCCAGCAGCCCCCCAGACAGGACACACGAAGCTTTCTTT
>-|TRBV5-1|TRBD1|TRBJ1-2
CASSFGTGGEPRYGYTF
TGCGCCAGCAGCTTTGGGACAGGGGGCGAGCCCCGATATGGCTACACCTTC
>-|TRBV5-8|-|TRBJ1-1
CASSPDRATEAFF
TGTGCCAGCAGCCCGGACAGAGCCACTGAAGCTTTCTTT
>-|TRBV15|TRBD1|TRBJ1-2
CATSEGNLLQGGSGYTF
TGTGCCACCAGCGAGGGAAACTTGTTACAGGGGGGGTCTGGCTACACCTTC
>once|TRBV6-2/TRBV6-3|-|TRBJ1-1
CASSYSRGRDQLNTEAFF
TGTGCCAGCAGTTACTCGCGGGGCAGGGACCAACTGAACACTGAAGCTTTCTTT
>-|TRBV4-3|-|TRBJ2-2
CASSHVLGGPTGELFF
TGCGCCAGCAGCCATGTCCTGGGAGGCCCTACCGGGGAGCTGTTTTTT
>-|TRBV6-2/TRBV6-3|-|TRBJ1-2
CASSYIPGGGYTF
TGTGCCAGCAGTTATATCCCCGGTGGTGGCTACACCTTC